Each of the 26 T cell receptor beta chains below was sequenced from the same sample in a study of CD8+CD57+ T cells in acquired aplastic anemia. The authors sequenced patients whose flow cytometry had shown CD8+CD57+ cell expansion. TCR beta VDJ and CDR3 profiles were obtained from a genomic DNA template. TCRdb itself ran the reads through MiXCR, one entry per CDR3 protein. The table lists roughly 100,000 distinct CDR3 sequences, roughly two thirds of them singletons, with about 60% in the top ten. The source material was sorted CD4+, CD8+, or CD8+CD57+ T cells (not recorded which) from PBMCs. The receptors were sampled from a human donor with aplastic anemia.

V usage is TRBV20-1 and J usage is TRBJ2-2, with a weak D call TRBD1 (5 bases). Trimming pared 6 bases from V and 4 bases from J, leaving 12 bases between. Looked up from germline, CDR1 is DFQATT and CDR2 is SNEGSKA (reference sequence). The CDR3 contains 13 residues. The CDR3 loop reads CSAEAQVTGELFF. CDR3 nucleotides: TGCAGTGCAGAAGCACAGGTCACCGGGGAGCTGTTTTTT.

The DNA of the CDR3 is TGTGCCAGCAGCGAGGACAGGGTCTATGGCTACACCTTC. Translated, it gives CASSEDRVYGYTF. This chain joins TRBV7-2 and TRBJ1-2, with 8 bases fitting TRBD1. From germline, CDR1 is SGHTA and CDR2 FQGNSA. V lost 5 bases to trimming and J lost 4 bases; unmatched junction nucleotides: 3. The CDR3 has 13 residues.

This clonotype has a handful of counts. The V gene is TRBV24-1, the J gene TRBJ2-6; TRBD1 might be the D (6 bases). The CDR3 runs 16 residues. Trimming stripped 3 bases from V and 3 bases from J, with 11 bases between. Per the germline V gene, CDR1 is KGHDR and CDR2 is SFDVKD. CDR3 DNA: TGTGCCACCAGTGATCCCCAGGGGATTGGGGCCAACGTCCTGACTTTC. Translation: CATSDPQGIGANVLTF.

This rearrangement joins TRBV19 to TRBJ2-1, with D tentatively TRBD1 (5 bases). V lost 5 bases, J lost 9 bases, and 11 bases lay in between. Per the germline V gene, CDR1 is LNHDA and CDR2 is SQIVND (reference sequence). The CDR3 length is 12 residues. The CDR3 coding sequence is TGTGCCAGTAGTGCGACAGTAGGTGAGCAGTTCTTC. Translating it yields CASSATVGEQFF.

This clonotype was recorded only once. The genes are TRBV29-1 and TRBJ1-5; 9 positions agree with TRBD1. The CDR3 is 17 residues long. The V and J ends lost 7 bases and 4 bases, in that order; junction bases with no gene match: 17. Germline CDR1 SQVTM, CDR2 ANQGSEA. CDR3: CSALLPGQGFENQPQHF. The CDR3 DNA reads as TGCAGCGCACTATTACCGGGACAGGGCTTTGAGAATCAGCCCCAGCATTTT.

Details on this clonotype: The CDR3 does not end in the conserved phenylalanine or tryptophan, so this is likely a read error. It is unclear where the CDR3 begins or ends on the DNA, so no DNA is shown, and the CDR3 is as TCRdb lists it. The chain joins TRBV20-1 to TRBJ2-7; the table's TRBD1 call for D was not verified on the DNA. Germline CDR1 DFQATT, CDR2 SNEGSKA (reference sequence). Both ends counted, the CDR3 spans 11 residues. The CDR3 protein is CSARDPDRGGL.

In this sample, this clonotype turned up a few times. The DNA is left out, because the CDR3 cannot be placed on it with certainty; the CDR3 is given as TCRdb lists it. The chain couples TRBV7-6 to TRBJ2-5; TRBD1 is the table's D call and was not checked against the DNA. The CDR3 sequence runs 13 residues, both termini included. Germline CDR1 reads SGHVS; CDR2 reads FNYEAQ. The CDR3 sequence: CASIRARGETQYF.

Regarding this clonotype: Given the absence of the conserved phenylalanine or tryptophan at the CDR3 end, a read error is likely. The CDR3, as DNA: TGCGCCAGCAAGACAAACTATGGCTACACCCTC. As protein: CASKTNYGYTL. The J gene is TRBJ1-2, the V gene TRBV2; D remains unclear. Germline CDR1 and CDR2: SNHLY and FYNNEI. The CDR3 consists of 11 residues.

There are many counts of this clonotype. The chain carries TRBV11-2 and TRBJ2-1; 9 positions agree with TRBD1. Germline CDR1 is SGHAT and CDR2 is FQNNGV. With V trimmed by 5 bases and J by 4 bases, 6 bases remained unmatched. CDR3 length: 15 residues. CDR3 sequence: CASSQGQGLYNEQFF. DNA of the CDR3: TGTGCCAGCAGCCAGGGACAGGGCTTATACAATGAGCAGTTCTTC.

This chain connects TRBV7-2 to TRBJ1-6; D gene unclear. From germline, CDR1 is SGHTA and CDR2 FQGNSA. The CDR3 runs to 12 residues. The germline V and J ends were trimmed by 6 bases and 9 bases, with 9 bases remaining between them. CDR3 protein: CASRTYVSPLHF. DNA for the CDR3: TGTGCCAGCAGGACGTATGTTTCACCCCTCCACTTT. Full variable domain (missing parts from reference TRBV7-2 and TRBJ1-6): GAGVSQSPSNKVTEKGKDVELRCDPISGHTALYWYRQSLGQGLEFLIYFQGNSAPDKSGLPSDRFSAERTGGSVSTLTIQRTQQEDSAVYLCASRTYVSPLHFGNGTRLTVT.

This chain uses TRBV29-1 with TRBJ2-1; D is possibly TRBD1 (6 bases). Germline V CDR1 and CDR2: SQVTM, ANQGSEA. With 5 bases removed from V and 2 bases from J, the gap between germline ends came to 13 bases. The CDR3 length is 14 residues. CDR3: CSVTRTVPYNEQFF. The CDR3 coding sequence is TGCAGCGTTACACGGACAGTACCCTACAATGAGCAGTTCTTC.

This rearrangement joins TRBV20-1 to TRBJ2-7; D unclear. The V end was cut by 5 bases, the J end by 6 bases, with 8 bases between. CDR3 length: 10 amino acids. The germline V gene has CDR1 DFQATT and CDR2 SNEGSKA (reference sequence). CDR3 nucleotide sequence: TGCAGTGCTCAGGTGGTCGAGCAGTACTTC. It is translated as CSAQVVEQYF.

The chain has TRBV4-1 and TRBJ2-5; the match to TRBD1 covers 7 bases. CDR3 length: 15 residues. V gave up 2 bases and J gave up 4 bases; unmatched junction bases: 7. Germline V gene lookup returns CDR1 MGHRA and CDR2 YSYEKL. The CDR3 reads CASSQSGQVGETQYF. The CDR3 region has the DNA TGCGCCAGCAGCCAATCAGGACAGGTCGGAGAGACCCAGTACTTC.

This chain uses TRBV11-2 with TRBJ1-1, with no clear D. The CDR3 runs to 11 residues. V gave up 1 base and J gave up 7 bases, with 4 bases separating them. Germline CDR1 and CDR2: SGHAT and FQNNGV. Here the CDR3 DNA reads TGTGCCAGCAGCTTAGTGGTTGAAGCTTTCTTT. Translated, it gives CASSLVVEAFF.

V usage is TRBV19 and J usage is TRBJ1-6; possible D gene TRBD1, 5 bases. The germline CDR1 and CDR2 sequences are LNHDA and SQIVND (reference sequence). The germline V and J ends were trimmed by 5 bases and 7 bases, with 9 bases remaining between them. The CDR3 length is 13 residues. CDR3 bases: TGTGCCAGTAGTCGGGGGAACAATTCACCCCTCCACTTT. Translation gives CASSRGNNSPLHF.

This clonotype was recorded at least ten times. The CDR3 protein is CASSGSGTSGGSSYNEQFF. CDR3 coding DNA: TGTGCCAGCAGCGGTTCCGGGACTAGCGGGGGAAGCTCCTACAATGAGCAGTTCTTC. J is TRBJ2-1 and V is TRBV9; 14 positions agree with TRBD2. The CDR3 extends over 19 amino acids. Germline lookup yields CDR1 SGDLS and CDR2 YYNGEE. V lost 3 bases and J lost 0; bases outside the gene matches: 8.

J is TRBJ2-1 and V is TRBV15, with no clear D. The CDR3 loop spans 14 amino acids. V lost 0 bases and J lost 4, with 7 bases in between. From germline, CDR1 is LNHNV and CDR2 YYDKDF (reference sequence). Here the CDR3 reads CATSRDRGYNEQFF. The DNA for the CDR3 is TGTGCCACCAGCAGAGATCGAGGATACAATGAGCAGTTCTTC. Full variable domain (rest looked up from reference TRBV15 and TRBJ2-1): DAMVIQNPRYQVTQFGKPVTLSCSQTLNHNVMYWYQQKSSQAPKLLFHYYDKDFNNEADTPDNFQSRRPNTSFCFLDIRSPGLGDTAMYLCATSRDRGYNEQFFGPGTRLTVL.

The chain combines TRBV9 with TRBJ2-7; the match to TRBD2 covers 8 bases. CDR3 length: 13 residues. With 3 bases clipped from V and 4 bases from J, the junction kept 3 bases outside the gene matches. In germline, CDR1 is SGDLS, CDR2 YYNGEE. CDR3 protein: CASSEGLGYEQYF. CDR3 DNA: TGTGCCAGCAGCGAGGGACTAGGGTACGAGCAGTACTTC.

Of note for this clonotype: This sequence may be a read error, since a much larger clone differs from it by one base. The V call is TRBV2, the J call TRBJ2-1, with a tentative D call TRBD2 (5 bases). The CDR3 has 10 residues. The germline V gene has CDR1 SNHLY and CDR2 FYNNEI. Trimming shortened V by 8 bases and J by 7 bases, and 6 bases separated the two germline ends. The CDR3 DNA reads TGTGCCAGCGGGGAGAATGAGCAGTTCTTC. Translating gives CASGENEQFF.

V is TRBV7-8 and J is TRBJ2-7; D remains ambiguous. Germline values: CDR1 SGHVS, CDR2 FQNEAQ. The length of the CDR3 is 13 residues. Trimming pared 5 bases from V and 2 bases from J, leaving 10 bases between. CDR3 in DNA: TGTGCCAGCAGCGATGACGGAACCTACGAGCAGTACTTC. This gives the protein CASSDDGTYEQYF.

The chain couples TRBV20-1 to TRBJ2-1, with D hard to call. The V and J ends lost 1 base and 5 bases respectively, with 6 bases between them. This CDR3 spans 12 amino acids. From germline, CDR1 is DFQATT and CDR2 SNEGSKA (reference sequence). Here the CDR3 DNA reads TGCAGTGCTAGAGTCTCAGACAATGAGCAGTTCTTC. Residues: CSARVSDNEQFF.

V and J are TRBV25-1 and TRBJ1-6, with D maybe TRBD1 (5 bases). Germline CDR1 MGHDK, CDR2 SYGVNS. This CDR3 has 14 residues. V gave up 4 bases and J gave up 14 bases, with 18 bases separating them. CDR3 residues: CASSVEGPPTALHF. The CDR3 nucleotides are TGTGCCAGCAGTGTAGAAGGACCTCCGACAGCCCTCCACTTT.

The rearrangement uses TRBV15 and TRBJ1-1; D is unresolved. V dropped 0 bases and J dropped 6 bases, with 8 bases sitting between them. The CDR3 is made up of 13 amino acids. The germline CDR1 and CDR2 sequences are LNHNV and YYDKDF (reference sequence). The CDR3 DNA sequence: TGTGCCACCAGCAGAGAGAGAACATCTGAAGCTTTCTTT. The encoded protein is CATSRERTSEAFF.

This rearrangement joins TRBV11-1 to TRBJ1-2; 7 bases are shared with TRBD1. V lost 3 bases and J lost 8; bases outside the gene matches: 15. The germline gives CDR1 SGHAT, CDR2 FQDESV (reference sequence). The CDR3 is 16 residues long. CDR3 nucleotides: TGTGCCAGCAGCTTCGGACAGGAGGCGGATCGTTACGGCTACACCTTC. As protein: CASSFGQEADRYGYTF.

V and J are TRBV20-1 and TRBJ2-1; possibly TRBD2 for D (6 bases). V dropped 1 base and J dropped 8 bases, with 21 bases sitting between them. Germline V gene sequence: CDR1 DFQATT, CDR2 SNEGSKA (reference sequence). The CDR3 is 16 amino acids. DNA for the CDR3: TGCAGTGCTAGAGGACTAGGGCAGGTATTAATGGATGAGCAGTTCTTC. This gives the protein CSARGLGQVLMDEQFF.

J is TRBJ2-1 and V is TRBV19; D tentatively reads TRBD1 or TRBD2 (5 bases each). The CDR3 consists of 15 residues. The germline V gene has CDR1 LNHDA and CDR2 SQIVND (reference sequence). V lost 5 bases, J lost 5 bases, and 16 bases lay in between. This chain's CDR3 is CASSLTGASNNEQFF. The CDR3 bases are TGTGCCAGTAGTCTTACCGGGGCTAGCAACAATGAGCAGTTCTTC.